This is a list of T cell receptor beta chains from one sample in a study of blood T cells in healthy people across ages. MiXCR, applied by TCRdb to the 5' RACE reads, yields one record per CDR3 protein. Here the sample spans about 1.4 million distinct CDR3 sequences, roughly 59% being singletons. The material sequenced was blood. The receptors were gathered from a man aged 18-30 years in good health. CDR3s include the opening cysteine and the closing phenylalanine or tryptophan. Fields, in order: clone size, V gene, J gene, D gene, CDR3 DNA, CDR3 protein. A D gene is named only where the DNA matches it firmly. Clone size is shown for a subset of rows, as once, few, many or a class of expanded clone.

>few|TRBV6-2/TRBV6-3|TRBJ2-1|.
TGTGCCAGCAGTTACTTCGCGGCCGAGCAGTTCTTC
CASSYFAAEQFF
>.|TRBV12-3/TRBV12-4|TRBJ2-6|.
TGTGCCAGCAGTTTAGGGAGTGCTGAGGCCAACGTCCTGACTTTC
CASSLGSAEANVLTF
>.|TRBV12-3/TRBV12-4|TRBJ2-7|TRBD1
TGTGCCAGCAGTTGGTCCGGGACAGGAATCTACGAGCAGTACTTC
CASSWSGTGIYEQYF
>many|TRBV9|TRBJ2-5|.
TGTGCCAGCAGCGTAGAACAACAAGAGACCCAGTACTTC
CASSVEQQETQYF
>few|TRBV4-1|TRBJ1-5|TRBD1
TGCGCCAGCAGCCAGGGGGACAGGGGGAAGCCCCAGCATTTT
CASSQGDRGKPQHF
>.|TRBV7-9|TRBJ2-4|.
TGTGCCAGCAGGGATGAAGGGGGGGAAAACATTCAGTACTTC
CASRDEGGENIQYF
>.|TRBV4-1|TRBJ2-1|TRBD2
TGCGACAGCAGCCAAGCAGGGACTAGCGGACAGTTCTTC
CDSSQAGTSGQFF
>few|TRBV20-1|TRBJ2-1|TRBD2
TGCAGTGCCAGGACTAGTTCCGATGAGCAGTTCTTC
CSARTSSDEQFF
>.|TRBV6-1|TRBJ2-1|TRBD2
TGTGCCAGTGAGCGGGAGGTAGTGGCCAATGAGCAGTTCTTC
CASEREVVANEQFF
>few|TRBV3-1|TRBJ2-7|.
TGTGCCAGCAGCCAAGCGTACAGGGCGTTCGAGCAGTACTTC
CASSQAYRAFEQYF
>few|TRBV6-1|TRBJ1-1|TRBD1
TGTGCCAGCAGCGAAACAGGGGCGAACACTGAAGCTTTCTTT
CASSETGANTEAFF
>.|TRBV15|TRBJ1-1|TRBD1
TGTGCCACGACGACAGGGGCGAACATGAACACTGAAGCTTTCTTT
CATTTGANMNTEAFF
>few|TRBV10-1|TRBJ2-1|.
TGCGCCAGCGAAGGTTCGGGCAATGAGCAGTTCTTC
CASEGSGNEQFF
>.|TRBV27|TRBJ2-7|TRBD1
TGTGCCAGCAGTACGGACAGGGGGATTTCCCACGAGCAGTACTTC
CASSTDRGISHEQYF
>.|TRBV20-1|TRBJ2-4|TRBD2
TGCAGTGCTAGGGAACCGAGCGGGAGAGGAGACAAAAACATTCAGTACTTC
CSAREPSGRGDKNIQYF
>few|TRBV11-1|TRBJ2-7|TRBD1
TGTGCCAGCAGCATCGCCGGGACAGGGAATTACGAGCAGTACTTC
CASSIAGTGNYEQYF
>.|TRBV5-5|TRBJ1-5|.
TGTGCCAGCAGGAGGGGAGCAGGCGGCAATCAGCCCCAGCATTTT
CASRRGAGGNQPQHF
>.|TRBV20-1|TRBJ2-1|.
TGCAGTGCCTACTCGGTCGGGACCTCCTACAATGAGCAGTCCTTC
CSAYSVGTSYNEQSF
>.|TRBV11-2|TRBJ1-1|TRBD1
TGTGCCAGCAGCTCGGCGACAGGGGCGAACACTGAAGCTTTCTTT
CASSSATGANTEAFF
>.|TRBV20-1|TRBJ2-7|.
TGCAGTGCTAGAATTGCCTCCTATTTAGACAATGAGCAGTACTTC
CSARIASYLDNEQYF
>few|TRBV5-1|TRBJ1-1|.
TGCGCCAGCAGCTTGGTTCTCTTCGGAGGCACTGAAGCTTTCTTT
CASSLVLFGGTEAFF
>.|TRBV12-3/TRBV12-4|TRBJ1-1|.
TGTGCCAGCAGTTTCTTGGGGGTAGGAGTAACTGAAGCTTTCTTT
CASSFLGVGVTEAFF
>many|TRBV7-2|TRBJ2-7|TRBD2
TGCGCCAGCAGCCCGACTAGCGGGGGATCCTACGAGCAGTACTTC
CASSPTSGGSYEQYF
>few|TRBV4-1|TRBJ1-5|.
TGCGCCAGCAGCCAAGGAGGGGTAAACAATCAGCCCCAGCATTTT
CASSQGGVNNQPQHF
>few|TRBV4-1|TRBJ2-1|.
TGCGCCAGCAGCCAAGATTGGCGCGGGAATTTGAGGTATAATGAGCAGTTCTTC
CASSQDWRGNLRYNEQFF
>.|TRBV15|TRBJ1-2|.
TGTGCCACCAGCAGAGAAGGGACCGGCCGGAGTGGCTACACCTTC
CATSREGTGRSGYTF
>.|TRBV12-3/TRBV12-4|TRBJ2-1|TRBD1
TGTGCCAGCGGTCGACAGGGGGCTTGGCGACTAGCAGGGGGCGATGAGCAGTTCTTC
CASGRQGAWRLAGGDEQFF
>few|TRBV29-1|TRBJ2-5|.
TGCAGCGCTGGGGACCATAAAGAGACCCAGTACTTC
CSAGDHKETQYF
>.|TRBV9|TRBJ2-3|.
TGTGCCAGCAGCGTAGATGAACTTATCACAGATACGCAGTATTTT
CASSVDELITDTQYF
>.|TRBV7-8|TRBJ2-7|.
TGTGCCAGCAGCCCCAGACCCCCCTCCTACGAGCAGTACTTC
CASSPRPPSYEQYF
>.|TRBV20-1|TRBJ2-1|.
TGCAGTGCTCCCCGTCTATCCTACAATGAGCAGTTCTTC
CSAPRLSYNEQFF
>.|TRBV7-9|TRBJ1-1|.
TGTGCCAGCAGGGATGAAACTGAAGCTTTCTTT
CASRDETEAFF
>.|TRBV27|TRBJ2-5|.
TGTGCCAGCAGTTCTCCTCCAAAGGGAAAGACCCAGTACTTC
CASSSPPKGKTQYF
>.|TRBV27|TRBJ1-2|TRBD1
TGTGCCAGCAGTCCCTCGACAGGGGAGGAGGACTATGGCTACACCTTC
CASSPSTGEEDYGYTF
>.|TRBV12-3/TRBV12-4|TRBJ2-2|TRBD2
TGTGCCTGCAGTTTAGGGACTAGCGGGAACACCGGGGAGCTGTTTTTT
CACSLGTSGNTGELFF
>.|TRBV6-5|TRBJ1-2|TRBD1
TGTGCCAGCAGTTACACGGGACAGGCCTATGGCTACACCTTC
CASSYTGQAYGYTF
>.|TRBV10-3|TRBJ2-1|TRBD2
TGTGCCATCAGTGAGGCTGGGACTAGGAGTGAGACCCAGTTCTTC
CAISEAGTRSETQFF
>.|TRBV20-1|TRBJ2-7|TRBD1
TGCAGTGCTATCCCCGGGACAGGGGGGTCCTACGAGCAGTACTTC
CSAIPGTGGSYEQYF
>few|TRBV27|TRBJ2-1|.
TGTGCCAGCAGTTTCGGGAACAGGTTCAATGAGCAGTTCTTC
CASSFGNRFNEQFF
>few|TRBV29-1|TRBJ2-4|.
TGCAGCGTTGCGGCCAGGGCAGCCAAAAACATTCAGTACTTC
CSVAARAAKNIQYF
>.|TRBV13|TRBJ2-5|TRBD2
TGTGCCAGCAGCTTAGTGTCGGGAGGGATGTGGATGGAGACCCAGTACTTC
CASSLVSGGMWMETQYF
>few|TRBV5-1|TRBJ2-3|TRBD2
TGCGCCAGCAGCCCAAGGACTAGCGGGAGTCGCGCAGATACGCAGTATTTT
CASSPRTSGSRADTQYF
>.|TRBV4-3|TRBJ2-5|.
TGCGCCAGCAGCCATACGGACAGCCCGGAGACCCAGTACTTC
CASSHTDSPETQYF
>.|TRBV7-2|TRBJ2-7|TRBD2
TGTGCCAGCAGCCCAAAGGGAGGGGTTCCCTACGAGCAGTACTTC
CASSPKGGVPYEQYF
>.|TRBV21-1|TRBJ2-5|.
TGTGCCAGCAGCTTTACAAATATTTCAGTCGTACAAGAGACCCAGTACTTC
CASSFTNISVVQETQYF
>.|TRBV20-1|TRBJ2-7|.
TGCAGTGCTAGTTCGGGGGGCATCGAGCAGTACTTC
CSASSGGIEQYF
>few|TRBV7-9|TRBJ2-7|.
TGTGCCAGCAGCTTAGGTGTCGAAGGCGGGGAGCAGTACTTC
CASSLGVEGGEQYF
>.|TRBV7-9|TRBJ2-7|.
TGTGCCAGCAGCCCCTACGCCTCGTACGAGCAGTACTTC
CASSPYASYEQYF
>.|TRBV4-1|TRBJ2-2|.
TGCGCCAGCAGCCCATGGGACCTTAAGGGCGGGGAGCTGTTTTTT
CASSPWDLKGGELFF
>.|TRBV15|TRBJ2-7|TRBD1
TGTGCCACCAGCCTCTGGGACAGGGGCGACGAGCAGTACTTC
CATSLWDRGDEQYF